The 30 T cell receptor beta chains below were found in one sample sequenced in a study of blood T cell repertoires in COVID-19. TCRdb keeps only in-frame clones here, not all; method: immunoSEQ multiplex PCR. Here the sample spans 130,000 to 150,000 clones, 85% to 90% being singletons. Input material: peripheral blood. All receptors derive from a human donor in a cohort sampled during active COVID-19.

A remark on this clone: One end of the junction varies from germline; a read error may be responsible. The rearrangement joins TRBV6-2 or TRBV6-3 to TRBJ2-2, with 8 bases lining up with TRBD2. There are 21 residues in the CDR3. Per the germline V gene, CDR1 is MNHEY and CDR2 is SVGEGT. The CDR3: CASRYFLGSPSGTRNTGELFF. The CDR3 DNA reads TGTGCCAGCAGATACTTCTTAGGGAGCCCCTCCGGGACTAGAAACACCGGGGAGCTGTTTTTT.

This clone has only one observation. The chain recombines TRBV6-1 with TRBJ2-1; possible D gene TRBD2, 6 bases. Looked up from germline, CDR1 is MNHNS and CDR2 is SASEGT. This CDR3 has 14 amino acids. V was pared by 1 base and J by 7 bases, with 11 bases between. Here the CDR3 reads CASSEETRGNEQFF. The CDR3 DNA is TGTGCCAGCAGTGAAGAAACTCGGGGGAATGAGCAGTTCTTC.

This chain links TRBV19 with TRBJ1-5; 9 bases map to TRBD1. V lost 8 bases, J lost 5 bases, and 10 bases stayed unmatched. The CDR3 runs 15 residues. Per germline, CDR1 LNHDA and CDR2 SQIVND (reference sequence). Written as DNA, the CDR3 is TGTGCCAGTCATCAGGGACAGGGCCACGATCAGCCCCAGCATTTT. As protein: CASHQGQGHDQPQHF.

The V gene is TRBV7-2, the J gene TRBJ1-5, with TRBD1 matching 7 bases. Looked up from germline, CDR1 is SGHTA and CDR2 is FQGNSA. Losses at the gene ends were 1 base for V and 7 bases for J; bases not matched to a gene: 10. The CDR3 consists of 16 residues. The CDR3 sequence: CASSLGPPTGSQPQHF. The CDR3 DNA follows: TGTGCCAGCAGCTTAGGACCCCCGACAGGGAGCCAGCCCCAGCATTTT.

The chain links TRBV27 to TRBJ1-1; 10 positions match TRBD1. The CDR3 sequence is 15 residues long. Germline V gene data show CDR1 as MNHEY and CDR2 as SMNVEV (reference sequence). Trimming took 3 bases from V and 1 from J; bases not matched to a gene: 2. The CDR3: CASSFRQGANTEAFF. DNA for the CDR3: TGTGCCAGCAGTTTTCGACAGGGGGCGAACACTGAAGCTTTCTTT.

The genes are TRBV2 and TRBJ2-1; 14 nucleotides line up with TRBD2. This CDR3 is 15 amino acids long. The ends lost 4 bases at V and 7 bases at J; junction bases unmatched: 3. Germline V gene data show CDR1 as SNHLY and CDR2 as FYNNEI. CDR3 DNA sequence: TGTGCCAGCAGTGTACGACTAGCGGGAGGGAATGAGCAGTTCTTC. It yields the protein CASSVRLAGGNEQFF.

The rearrangement joins TRBV4-1 to TRBJ1-6; D remains unclear. The germline CDR1 and CDR2 sequences are MGHRA and YSYEKL. The CDR3 spans 13 residues. V lost 3 bases to trimming and J lost 9 bases, with 9 bases between them. This CDR3 is CASSQLELSPLHF. The DNA of the CDR3 is TGCGCCAGCAGCCAGTTAGAGCTTTCACCCCTCCACTTT.

The V call is TRBV19, the J call TRBJ1-1; 10 bases line up with TRBD1. CDR1 is LNHDA, CDR2 SQIVND, per germline (reference sequence). V lost 6 bases to trimming and J lost 10 bases; unmatched junction nucleotides: 5. The CDR3 covers 12 residues. CDR3 in DNA: TGTGCCAGTAGCCGGGACAGGGGAAGAGCTTTCTTT. It translates to CASSRDRGRAFF.

This chain connects TRBV6-5 to TRBJ2-5, with D perhaps TRBD2 (6 bases). The CDR3 has 15 amino acids. Between the trimmed V and J ends, which lost 5 bases and 4 bases, there was a span of 17 bases. CDR1 and CDR2 from the germline V gene are MNHEY and SVGAGI. The CDR3: CASSHLEGRAETQYF. For the CDR3, the DNA is TGTGCCAGCAGTCATCTGGAGGGGCGAGCAGAGACCCAGTACTTC.

This clone was detected only once. This chain uses TRBV4-2 with TRBJ2-7, with TRBD2 matching 10 bases. The length of the CDR3 is 16 residues. With 5 bases clipped from V and 1 base from J, the junction kept 8 bases outside the gene matches. Germline assignment: CDR1 LGHNA and CDR2 YNFKEQ. The CDR3 sequence: CASSKRGGPVSYEQYF. As DNA, the CDR3 is TGTGCCAGCAGCAAGCGGGGGGGCCCCGTGTCCTACGAGCAGTACTTC.

V is TRBV7-2 and J is TRBJ2-7; D perhaps matches TRBD1 (5 bases). V was cut by 1 base and J by 3 bases, with 13 bases left in between. From germline, CDR1 is SGHTA and CDR2 FQGNSA. CDR3 length: 15 residues. CDR3 protein: CASSLVPGIGYEQYF. The CDR3 coding sequence is TGTGCCAGCAGCTTAGTTCCAGGGATCGGCTACGAGCAGTACTTC. Drawing the rest from reference TRBV7-2 and TRBJ2-7, the complete variable domain is GAGVSQSPSNKVTEKGKDVELRCDPISGHTALYWYRQSLGQGLEFLIYFQGNSAPDKSGLPSDRFSAERTGGSVSTLTIQRTQQEDSAVYLCASSLVPGIGYEQYFGPGTRLTVT.

The sample holds one count of this clone. DNA for the CDR3: TGTGCCAGCAGCTTTCCTTCCGACATTAACTATGGCTACACCTTC. This gives the protein CASSFPSDINYGYTF. The chain joins TRBV7-2 to TRBJ1-2; D is ambiguous. The CDR3 covers 15 residues. Germline V gene lookup returns CDR1 SGHTA and CDR2 FQGNSA. V was shortened by 3 bases and J by 1 base, with 12 bases between the two germline ends.

In this sample, this clone turned up once. Germline and junction disagree at one end, which may indicate a read error. J is TRBJ2-1 and V is TRBV7-3; 10 bases are shared with TRBD2. The CDR3 loop spans 12 amino acids. Germline V lookup: CDR1 SGHTA, CDR2 FQGTGA. DNA for the CDR3: TGTGCCAGCAGCTCCTTAGCGGGGGGCCGAATCTTC. Its protein product is CASSSLAGGRIF.

This chain connects TRBV14 to TRBJ2-5; D ambiguous. CDR1 is SGHDN, CDR2 FVKESK, per germline. There are 15 residues in the CDR3. The V gene lost 4 bases and the J gene lost 4 bases, with 16 bases spanning the gap. This chain's CDR3 is CASSPTLRPGETQYF. The CDR3 bases are TGTGCCAGCAGCCCGACCCTCCGTCCAGGAGAGACCCAGTACTTC.

V gene TRBV7-9 combines with J gene TRBJ2-7; 10 bases map to TRBD1. The CDR3 has 15 amino acids. The germline V gene encodes CDR1 SEHNR and CDR2 FQNEAQ (reference sequence). V lost 5 bases, J lost 7 bases, and 11 bases stayed unmatched. The CDR3 sequence: CASSGRTGGAWEQYF. CDR3 coding DNA: TGTGCCAGCAGCGGACGGACAGGGGGGGCGTGGGAGCAGTACTTC.

The rearrangement uses TRBV5-5 and TRBJ2-7; D might be TRBD2 (6 bases). V lost 0 bases and J 1 base, leaving 8 bases between the germline ends. This CDR3 comprises 14 residues. The germline gives CDR1 SGHKS, CDR2 YYEKEE (reference sequence). CDR3 DNA sequence: TGTGCCAGCAGCTTGGGCGGGGTTTCCTACGAGCAGTACTTC. This translates into CASSLGGVSYEQYF.

The chain has TRBV18 and TRBJ2-1; D uncertain. The CDR3 has 12 amino acids. CDR1 KGHSH and CDR2 LQKENI come from the germline V gene. Trimming removed 2 bases from V and 7 bases from J, with 6 bases in between. The CDR3 reads CASSPVLNEQFF. The CDR3 region has the DNA TGTGCCAGCTCACCAGTGCTAAATGAGCAGTTCTTC.

The J gene is TRBJ2-1, the V gene TRBV28, with 10 nucleotides matching TRBD2. Germline trimming cut 6 bases from V and 6 bases from J; bases unmatched to any gene: 8. The germline V gene has CDR1 MDHEN and CDR2 SYDVKM. This CDR3 region has 15 residues. CDR3 protein: CASRVAGGNSNEQFF. The DNA for the CDR3 is TGTGCCAGCAGAGTAGCGGGGGGAAACTCCAATGAGCAGTTCTTC.

This chain connects TRBV29-1 to TRBJ1-2; maybe TRBD1 (5 bases). The V end lost 3 bases, the J end lost 6 bases, and 20 bases lay between the germline ends. Germline CDR1 SQVTM, CDR2 ANQGSEA. The CDR3 consists of 15 residues. CDR3 loop: CSVDFRTWGVNGYTF. The CDR3 DNA follows: TGCAGCGTTGACTTCCGGACATGGGGGGTGAATGGCTACACCTTC. Based on the CDR3 plus reference TRBV29-1 and TRBJ1-2, the full variable domain is SAVISQKPSRDICQRGTSLTIQCQVDSQVTMMFWYRQQPGQSLTLIATANQGSEATYESGFVIDKFPISRPNLTFSTLTVSNMSPEDSSIYLCSVDFRTWGVNGYTFGSGTRLTVV.

The J gene is TRBJ2-1, the V gene TRBV30; 8 nucleotides match TRBD2. The CDR3 covers 15 residues. Germline loops: CDR1 GTSNPN, CDR2 SVGIG (reference sequence). J lost 3 bases, V lost 0 bases, and 4 bases had no gene match. The CDR3 sequence: CAWSVGGRFYNEQFF. CDR3 DNA sequence: TGTGCCTGGAGTGTCGGCGGGAGGTTCTACAATGAGCAGTTCTTC.

The CDR3 spells CASSRTSFVQETQYF. CDR3 DNA sequence: TGTGCCAGCAGCCGGACTAGTTTTGTCCAAGAGACCCAGTACTTC. The chain uses TRBV3-1 (or the pseudogene TRBV3-2) and TRBJ2-5, with 7 bases matching TRBD2. This CDR3 contains 15 residues. Germline V CDR1 and CDR2: LGHDT, YNNKEL (reference sequence). Trimming took 4 bases from V and 1 from J; bases not matched to a gene: 6.

The chain links TRBV19 to TRBJ2-7; D ambiguous. Trimming left V 1 base short and J 4 bases short, with 8 bases between. The CDR3 spans 13 residues. Germline V gene data show CDR1 as LNHDA and CDR2 as SQIVND (reference sequence). Here the CDR3 reads CASSIGPGYEQYF. CDR3 bases: TGTGCCAGTAGTATAGGCCCGGGTTACGAGCAGTACTTC.

The sample holds a few counts of this clone. This chain links TRBV6-1 with TRBJ2-1; 9 bases fit TRBD2. CDR1 MNHNS and CDR2 SASEGT come from the germline V gene. The CDR3 is 14 residues long. V shed 4 bases and J 9 bases; nucleotides not matched to a gene: 7. This CDR3 is CASSVAGVGGEQFF. The DNA of the CDR3 is TGTGCCAGCAGTGTAGCGGGAGTTGGCGGTGAGCAGTTCTTC.

Concerning this clone itself: One end of the junction does not line up with germline, which may come from a read error. V gene TRBV5-6 combines with J gene TRBJ1-4; 8 bases align to TRBD1. In germline, CDR1 is SGHDT, CDR2 YYEEEE. The CDR3 loop spans 11 amino acids. Written as DNA, the CDR3 is TGTGCCAGCAGCGTCGGACAGGGAGATCGGTTT. This codes for CASSVGQGDRF.

Written as DNA, the CDR3 is TGTGCCAGCAGCGTAGATTTGGGGGGGCGTGAGCAGTTCTTC. Protein sequence: CASSVDLGGREQFF. The rearrangement joins TRBV9 to TRBJ2-1, with TRBD2 as a possible D gene (7 bases). CDR3 size: 14 residues. The germline V and J ends were trimmed by 0 bases and 9 bases, with 13 bases remaining between them. Per germline, CDR1 SGDLS and CDR2 YYNGEE.

The chain carries TRBV18 and TRBJ2-1; 7 nucleotides line up with TRBD1. This CDR3 is built from 16 residues. V lost 1 base to trimming and J lost 1 base; unmatched junction nucleotides: 4. CDR1 KGHSH and CDR2 LQKENI come from the germline V gene. The CDR3 loop reads CASSPLWDSSYNEQFF. As DNA, the CDR3 is TGTGCCAGCTCACCACTGTGGGACAGTTCCTACAATGAGCAGTTCTTC.

The V gene is TRBV24-1, the J gene TRBJ2-3, with D maybe TRBD1 (5 bases). Germline V gene data show CDR1 as KGHDR and CDR2 as SFDVKD. Trimming pared 3 bases from V and 2 bases from J, leaving 8 bases between. This CDR3 contains 14 residues. The DNA for the CDR3 is TGTGCCACCAGTGATACAGGTTACACAGATACGCAGTATTTT. Protein sequence: CATSDTGYTDTQYF.

The chain links TRBV25-1 to TRBJ2-4; D may be TRBD2 (5 bases). The length of the CDR3 is 14 residues. The ends were cut back, 3 bases at V and 0 bases at J, with 6 bases in the middle. CDR1 and CDR2 (germline): MGHDK, SYGVNS. The CDR3 DNA is TGTGCCAGCAGTGAGGCGGGAGCCAAAAACATTCAGTACTTC. Protein sequence: CASSEAGAKNIQYF.

As to this clone: Other DNA variants within this sample encode the same CDR3. The V call is TRBV30, the J call TRBJ2-7; tentatively, D is TRBD1 (6 bases). V was shortened by 2 bases and J by 1 base, with 9 bases between the two germline ends. Per germline, CDR1 GTSNPN and CDR2 SVGIG (reference sequence). This CDR3 region has 13 residues. The CDR3 region has the DNA TGTGCCTGGAGTCTAGGACAGTCCTACGAGCAGTACTTC. It specifies CAWSLGQSYEQYF. The entire variable domain, with the rest obtained from reference TRBV30 and TRBJ2-7, is as follows: SQTIHQWPATLVQPVGSPLSLECTVEGTSNPNLYWYRQAAGRGLQLLFYSVGIGQISSEVPQNLSASRPQDRQFILSSKKLLLSDSGFYLCAWSLGQSYEQYFGPGTRLTVT.

The rearrangement links TRBV3-1 (or the pseudogene TRBV3-2) to TRBJ2-1, with D unclear. CDR3 length equals 14 residues. CDR1 and CDR2 (germline): LGHDT, YNNKEL (reference sequence). The V end lost 0 bases, the J end lost 8 bases, and 11 bases lay between the germline ends. The CDR3 region has the DNA TGTGCCAGCAGCCAAGATGTCATGGCCCATGAGCAGTTCTTC. This sequence encodes CASSQDVMAHEQFF.